Given below is one TCR beta chain in context. The target of this receptor is not known. No base qualities exist here, and no much larger clone lies one base off it. This sample was included in a study of blood T cell repertoires in COVID-19 (dated by TCRdb to about 2020). For context, the study as a whole: Samples covering the acute and convalescent phases of COVID-19 were provided by collaborators in the United States, Italy and Spain. The sample metadata nearly always contained a de-identified subject ID, COVID-19 status, age in years and sex. The material from the prospective study consisted of cDNA or gDNA derived from T cells, B-cell-depleted T cells, or PBMCs. Where available, HLA class I and class II types were taken from metadata supplied by the sample provider and were not determined by assay-based typing. The samples were drawn from two sources: the first 160 participants of the ongoing ImmuneRACE study, and over 950 subjects contributed by 6 global collaborators. The dataset comprised deeply sampled blood TCRbeta repertoires from subjects exposed to, actively infected with, or recovered from COVID-19. A freely available public database, intended as a resource for researchers studying the immune response to SARS-CoV-2, is where the repertoires were released. Broad study findings and their caveats: The quantity of clinical and demographic metadata differed by source and by participant and was supplied without curation.

TCRbeta CDR3 regions were amplified from genomic DNA using the immunoSEQ Assay, a bias-controlled multiplex PCR. The published analysis was carried out like this. Within the assay, amplification of reference gene primers was used to estimate how many nucleated cells each sample contained. To quantify the absolute abundance of each unique TCRbeta CDR3 rearrangement, sequence reads were collapsed and filtered. For each sample, productive Simpson clonality was calculated as the square root of Simpson's diversity index across productive rearrangements. TCRdb stores this immuneACCESS table with in-frame sequences only. Part of the clones is absent; in the studies checked, under half of the shortfall reflects unresolved V genes, and no reason is known for the rest. For V, J and clone size, that table is used; D and trimming come from the DNA. In all, the sample holds about 160,000 clones, and about 81% of those were seen once. Roughly 18% of the sample belongs to the ten largest clones.

The collaborating institutions used their own protocols to collect whole blood in K2EDTA tubes. For TCRbeta analysis, collaborators shipped samples as frozen whole blood, isolated PBMCs, or DNA extracted from either of those sample types. This receptor was obtained from a woman at least 80 years old with acute or convalescent COVID-19. Sequencing was performed on peripheral blood.

CDR3 protein: CSASAGQGIPYGYTF. The nucleotides are TGCAGTGCTAGTGCGGGACAGGGGATCCCTTATGGCTACACCTTC. The sequence links TRBV20-1 to TRBJ1-2; TRBD1 agrees with 10 junctional bases. Trimming takes 3 bases off V and 5 bases off J; junction bases not matched to a gene: 9. CDR3 length: 15 amino acids, cysteine to phenylalanine. The kept DNA is CDR3 alone, 45 bases in frame from the first base. CDR1 is given as DFQATT and CDR2 as SNEGSKA, both from the germline V gene (reference sequence).